This entry concerns a single TCR beta chain. These data belong to a study of T cells in Graves' hyperthyroidism and ophthalmopathy. TCR beta CDR3 regions were amplified from RNA transcripts. The primer set for the first-round RT-PCR of the TCR CDR3 was HTBI. TCRdb itself ran the multiplex PCR reads through MiXCR, one entry per CDR3 protein. The sample contains 550,000 to 700,000 distinct CDR3 sequences, 46% of which appear only once. The CDR3 runs 16 residues. CDR1 is DFQATT, CDR2 SNEGSKA, per germline (reference sequence). V lost 0 bases and J 8 bases, leaving 17 bases between the germline ends. V and J are TRBV20-1 and TRBJ1-6; perhaps TRBD1 as D (5 bases). The sample taken for sequencing was peripheral blood or thyroid tissue (not recorded which). The clonotype comes from an adult woman with Graves' disease, either hyperthyroidism or ophthalmopathy (not recorded which). The CDR3 DNA follows: TGCAGTGCTAGAGAGGGGACGTGGGGGAGAGATTCACCCCTCCACTTT. This codes for CSAREGTWGRDSPLHF.